Listed below are T cell receptor beta chains from one sample, sequenced in a study of blood T cell repertoires in COVID-19. Produced via immunoSEQ multiplex PCR; TCRdb's table is partial and in-frame only. Of some 270,000 clones detected, approximately 85% appear once; the ten largest clones hold 0.85% to 0.9%. The sequencing sample was made of peripheral blood. The source is a human donor with COVID-19, enrolled during active disease. The donor label of this sample is uncertain. CDR3s include the opening cysteine and the closing phenylalanine or tryptophan. Each record gives: J gene, V gene, CDR3 length, clone size, D gene, CDR3 protein, CDR3 DNA. The D gene is left open where the match is weak. Size is omitted from some rows. Given values are once, few, many or a class for expanded clones.

J gene: TRBJ1-1
V gene: TRBV18
CDR3 length: 14
clone size: NA
D gene: TRBD1
CDR3 protein: CASSDRGVRDEAFF
CDR3 DNA: TGTGCCAGCTCTGACAGGGGAGTTAGAGATGAAGCTTTCTTT

J gene: TRBJ1-1
V gene: TRBV7-8
CDR3 length: 12
clone size: NA
D gene: TRBD1
CDR3 protein: CASRPGQGEAFF
CDR3 DNA: TGTGCCAGCAGGCCGGGACAGGGTGAAGCTTTCTTT

J gene: TRBJ2-7
V gene: TRBV15
CDR3 length: 15
clone size: NA
D gene: NA
CDR3 protein: CATSRGGGSPYEQYF
CDR3 DNA: TGTGCCACCAGCAGAGGTGGGGGGAGTCCCTACGAGCAGTACTTC

J gene: TRBJ1-1
V gene: TRBV12-5
CDR3 length: 16
clone size: NA
D gene: NA
CDR3 protein: CASGLGQGKMNTEAFF
CDR3 DNA: TGTGCTAGTGGTTTGGGCCAGGGAAAAATGAACACTGAAGCTTTCTTT

J gene: TRBJ2-3
V gene: TRBV5-4
CDR3 length: 15
clone size: NA
D gene: TRBD2
CDR3 protein: CASSLGAGGPDTQYF
CDR3 DNA: TGTGCCAGCAGCTTGGGAGCGGGAGGCCCAGATACGCAGTATTTT

J gene: TRBJ1-5
V gene: TRBV5-6
CDR3 length: 15
clone size: NA
D gene: NA
CDR3 protein: CASSLAGGGNQPQHF
CDR3 DNA: TGTGCCAGCAGCTTGGCGGGTGGTGGCAATCAGCCCCAGCATTTT

J gene: TRBJ2-3
V gene: TRBV5-1
CDR3 length: 14
clone size: NA
D gene: TRBD2
CDR3 protein: CASSSGLAIDTQYF
CDR3 DNA: TGCGCCAGCAGCTCGGGACTAGCTATTGATACGCAGTATTTT

J gene: TRBJ1-1
V gene: TRBV6-5
CDR3 length: 12
clone size: NA
D gene: NA
CDR3 protein: CATLFRDTQAFF
CDR3 DNA: TGTGCCACCCTATTCCGGGACACCCAAGCTTTCTTT

J gene: TRBJ1-1
V gene: TRBV6-6
CDR3 length: 14
clone size: NA
D gene: TRBD1
CDR3 protein: CASRPRTGYTEAFF
CDR3 DNA: TGTGCCAGCAGGCCCCGGACAGGGTACACTGAAGCTTTCTTT

J gene: TRBJ2-4
V gene: TRBV7-9
CDR3 length: 14
clone size: NA
D gene: NA
CDR3 protein: CASSFGGAKNIQYF
CDR3 DNA: TGTGCCAGCAGCTTCGGGGGAGCCAAAAACATTCAGTACTTC

J gene: TRBJ2-7
V gene: TRBV18
CDR3 length: 14
clone size: NA
D gene: TRBD1
CDR3 protein: CASSVRQGLHEQYF
CDR3 DNA: TGTGCCAGCTCAGTAAGACAGGGGCTCCACGAGCAGTACTTC

J gene: TRBJ2-7
V gene: TRBV2
CDR3 length: 16
clone size: few
D gene: TRBD2
CDR3 protein: CASSEGRPGGPGEQYF
CDR3 DNA: TGTGCCAGCAGTGAAGGTAGGCCGGGAGGGCCGGGGGAGCAGTACTTC

J gene: TRBJ2-1
V gene: TRBV7-9
CDR3 length: 15
clone size: NA
D gene: TRBD2
CDR3 protein: CASSLASGRWNEQFF
CDR3 DNA: TGTGCCAGCAGCTTAGCTAGCGGGAGGTGGAATGAGCAGTTCTTC

J gene: TRBJ1-4
V gene: TRBV6-4
CDR3 length: 16
clone size: NA
D gene: NA
CDR3 protein: CASSDAPTEINEKLFF
CDR3 DNA: TGTGCCAGCAGTGACGCTCCGACAGAGATTAATGAAAAACTGTTTTTT

J gene: TRBJ2-2
V gene: TRBV11-3
CDR3 length: 16
clone size: NA
D gene: NA
CDR3 protein: CASSLGGMGPSGELFF
CDR3 DNA: TGTGCCAGCAGCTTGGGGGGTATGGGACCCTCCGGGGAGCTGTTTTTT

J gene: TRBJ1-5
V gene: TRBV19
CDR3 length: 14
clone size: NA
D gene: NA
CDR3 protein: CASRSIQGHQPQHF
CDR3 DNA: TGTGCCAGTAGGAGTATACAGGGCCATCAGCCCCAGCATTTT

J gene: TRBJ2-7
V gene: TRBV6-1
CDR3 length: 15
clone size: NA
D gene: TRBD1
CDR3 protein: CASSEVQGFPYEQYF
CDR3 DNA: TGTGCCAGCAGTGAAGTACAGGGGTTTCCCTACGAGCAGTACTTC

J gene: TRBJ2-7
V gene: TRBV7-3
CDR3 length: 11
clone size: NA
D gene: NA
CDR3 protein: CASSLAEEQYF
CDR3 DNA: TGTGCCAGCAGCCTGGCGGAAGAGCAGTACTTC

J gene: TRBJ1-2
V gene: TRBV28
CDR3 length: 13
clone size: NA
D gene: TRBD1
CDR3 protein: CASSEGANYGYTF
CDR3 DNA: TGTGCCAGCAGTGAGGGGGCGAACTATGGCTACACCTTC

J gene: TRBJ2-7
V gene: TRBV14
CDR3 length: 14
clone size: NA
D gene: NA
CDR3 protein: CASSKGLGPYEQYF
CDR3 DNA: TGTGCCAGCAGCAAAGGACTGGGGCCCTACGAGCAGTACTTC

J gene: TRBJ2-7
V gene: TRBV4-3
CDR3 length: 17
clone size: NA
D gene: NA
CDR3 protein: CASSQGLAAQGGYEQYF
CDR3 DNA: TGCGCCAGCAGCCAAGGGTTAGCGGCCCAGGGTGGTTACGAGCAGTACTTC

J gene: TRBJ1-5
V gene: TRBV28
CDR3 length: 15
clone size: once
D gene: NA
CDR3 protein: CASSQAKNIRRYQHF
CDR3 DNA: TGTGCCAGCAGTCAGGCCAAAAATATCAGACGTTATCAGCATTTT

J gene: TRBJ1-1
V gene: TRBV9
CDR3 length: 16
clone size: NA
D gene: TRBD1
CDR3 protein: CASSVASSGGGTEAFF
CDR3 DNA: TGTGCCAGCAGCGTAGCTTCCTCAGGGGGCGGCACTGAAGCTTTCTTT

J gene: TRBJ1-1
V gene: TRBV3-1/TRBV3-2
CDR3 length: 14
clone size: NA
D gene: TRBD1
CDR3 protein: CASSQGTVNTEAFF
CDR3 DNA: TGTGCCAGCAGCCAGGGGACAGTGAACACTGAAGCTTTCTTT

J gene: TRBJ1-1
V gene: TRBV7-3
CDR3 length: 14
clone size: NA
D gene: TRBD1
CDR3 protein: CASSSTQGYTEAFF
CDR3 DNA: TGTGCCAGCAGCTCGACACAGGGGTACACTGAAGCTTTCTTT

J gene: TRBJ2-7
V gene: TRBV7-8
CDR3 length: 11
clone size: NA
D gene: NA
CDR3 protein: CASSSFYEQYF
CDR3 DNA: TGTGCCAGCAGCTCCTTTTACGAGCAGTACTTC

J gene: TRBJ1-1
V gene: TRBV27
CDR3 length: 13
clone size: few
D gene: TRBD1
CDR3 protein: CASSFGTGWGKFF
CDR3 DNA: TGTGCCAGCAGTTTCGGGACAGGGTGGGGTAAGTTCTTT

J gene: TRBJ1-2
V gene: TRBV30
CDR3 length: 16
clone size: NA
D gene: TRBD1
CDR3 protein: CAWSVIKGTGFYGYTF
CDR3 DNA: TGTGCCTGGAGTGTAATAAAGGGGACAGGTTTCTATGGCTACACCTTC

J gene: TRBJ1-1
V gene: TRBV28
CDR3 length: 11
clone size: once
D gene: NA
CDR3 protein: CASSLSNEAFF
CDR3 DNA: TGTGCCAGCAGTTTGTCAAATGAAGCTTTCTTT

J gene: TRBJ2-7
V gene: TRBV7-9
CDR3 length: 20
clone size: once
D gene: NA
CDR3 protein: CASTPLGQGSLGALRDEQYF
CDR3 DNA: TGTGCCAGCACCCCTTTAGGGCAGGGGTCCTTGGGGGCCCTGAGAGACGAGCAGTACTTC

J gene: TRBJ1-4
V gene: TRBV4-3
CDR3 length: 14
clone size: few
D gene: NA
CDR3 protein: CASSQVTANEKLFF
CDR3 DNA: TGCGCCAGCAGCCAAGTGACAGCTAATGAAAAACTGTTTTTT

J gene: TRBJ1-6
V gene: TRBV5-1
CDR3 length: 15
clone size: NA
D gene: TRBD1
CDR3 protein: CASSWTGVGNSPLHF
CDR3 DNA: TGCGCCAGCAGCTGGACAGGGGTTGGCAATTCACCCCTCCACTTT

J gene: TRBJ1-1
V gene: TRBV7-3
CDR3 length: 12
clone size: NA
D gene: NA
CDR3 protein: CASSRQNTEAFF
CDR3 DNA: TGTGCCAGCAGCCGACAGAACACTGAAGCTTTCTTT

J gene: TRBJ1-1
V gene: TRBV28
CDR3 length: 17
clone size: NA
D gene: NA
CDR3 protein: CASTPRGVGTVNTEAFF
CDR3 DNA: TGTGCCAGCACCCCCCGGGGGGTTGGGACGGTGAACACTGAAGCTTTCTTT

J gene: TRBJ1-1
V gene: TRBV20-1
CDR3 length: 11
clone size: NA
D gene: NA
CDR3 protein: CSARDSPGAFF
CDR3 DNA: TGCAGTGCTAGAGATTCACCCGGAGCTTTCTTT

J gene: TRBJ1-1
V gene: TRBV3-1/TRBV3-2
CDR3 length: 13
clone size: few
D gene: NA
CDR3 protein: CASSQAQNTEAFF
CDR3 DNA: TGTGCCAGCAGCCAAGCACAGAACACTGAAGCTTTCTTT

J gene: TRBJ2-1
V gene: TRBV27
CDR3 length: 19
clone size: NA
D gene: TRBD2
CDR3 protein: CASSPRLAGAPIPLNEQFF
CDR3 DNA: TGTGCCAGCAGTCCCCGACTAGCGGGAGCCCCTATTCCTCTTAATGAGCAGTTCTTC

J gene: TRBJ2-5
V gene: TRBV25-1
CDR3 length: 14
clone size: NA
D gene: TRBD2
CDR3 protein: CASSGLAGQETQYF
CDR3 DNA: TGTGCCAGCAGTGGTTTAGCGGGGCAAGAGACCCAGTACTTC

J gene: TRBJ2-3
V gene: TRBV28
CDR3 length: 16
clone size: NA
D gene: TRBD2
CDR3 protein: CASSPSGKPSTDTQYF
CDR3 DNA: TGTGCCAGCAGTCCAAGCGGGAAGCCATCCACAGATACGCAGTATTTT

J gene: TRBJ2-5
V gene: TRBV28
CDR3 length: 15
clone size: NA
D gene: TRBD2
CDR3 protein: CASARAGGGQETQYF
CDR3 DNA: TGTGCCAGTGCTCGAGCGGGAGGAGGACAAGAGACCCAGTACTTC

J gene: TRBJ1-2
V gene: TRBV4-3
CDR3 length: 17
clone size: NA
D gene: TRBD1
CDR3 protein: CASSQGAGGERPYGYTF
CDR3 DNA: TGCGCCAGCAGCCAAGGGGCAGGGGGCGAACGCCCCTATGGCTACACCTTC

J gene: TRBJ2-1
V gene: TRBV5-5
CDR3 length: 18
clone size: NA
D gene: TRBD1
CDR3 protein: CASSLGLQGVSSYNEQFF
CDR3 DNA: TGTGCCAGCAGCTTGGGACTCCAGGGGGTTAGCTCCTACAATGAGCAGTTCTTC

J gene: TRBJ1-4
V gene: TRBV18
CDR3 length: 16
clone size: NA
D gene: NA
CDR3 protein: CASSPTRQHSNEKLFF
CDR3 DNA: TGTGCCAGCTCCCCTACACGACAGCACTCTAATGAAAAACTGTTTTTT

J gene: TRBJ2-3
V gene: TRBV5-1
CDR3 length: 15
clone size: NA
D gene: TRBD2
CDR3 protein: CASSKREGGGDTQYF
CDR3 DNA: TGCGCCAGCAGCAAACGGGAGGGCGGGGGAGATACGCAGTATTTT

J gene: TRBJ2-3
V gene: TRBV5-1
CDR3 length: 22
clone size: NA
D gene: TRBD2
CDR3 protein: CASSLVGVGQGLAGASTDTQYF
CDR3 DNA: TGCGCCAGCAGCTTGGTCGGTGTGGGACAGGGACTAGCGGGTGCCTCCACAGATACGCAGTATTTT

J gene: TRBJ2-1
V gene: TRBV29-1
CDR3 length: 13
clone size: NA
D gene: NA
CDR3 protein: CSVDRTSFNEQFF
CDR3 DNA: TGCAGCGTTGATCGAACTAGTTTCAATGAGCAGTTCTTC

J gene: TRBJ1-5
V gene: TRBV7-9
CDR3 length: 14
clone size: NA
D gene: NA
CDR3 protein: CASSTLSVNQPQHF
CDR3 DNA: TGTGCCAGCAGCACATTATCAGTCAATCAGCCCCAGCATTTT

J gene: TRBJ2-5
V gene: TRBV9
CDR3 length: 14
clone size: NA
D gene: TRBD1
CDR3 protein: CASSARTGTKTQYF
CDR3 DNA: TGTGCCAGCAGCGCTCGGACAGGGACGAAGACCCAGTACTTC

J gene: TRBJ1-1
V gene: TRBV29-1
CDR3 length: 11
clone size: NA
D gene: NA
CDR3 protein: CSVREGTEAFF
CDR3 DNA: TGCAGCGTTCGGGAGGGCACTGAAGCTTTCTTT

J gene: TRBJ1-1
V gene: TRBV19
CDR3 length: 14
clone size: NA
D gene: NA
CDR3 protein: CASSINHGDPEAFF
CDR3 DNA: TGTGCCAGTAGTATAAATCACGGAGACCCTGAAGCTTTCTTT